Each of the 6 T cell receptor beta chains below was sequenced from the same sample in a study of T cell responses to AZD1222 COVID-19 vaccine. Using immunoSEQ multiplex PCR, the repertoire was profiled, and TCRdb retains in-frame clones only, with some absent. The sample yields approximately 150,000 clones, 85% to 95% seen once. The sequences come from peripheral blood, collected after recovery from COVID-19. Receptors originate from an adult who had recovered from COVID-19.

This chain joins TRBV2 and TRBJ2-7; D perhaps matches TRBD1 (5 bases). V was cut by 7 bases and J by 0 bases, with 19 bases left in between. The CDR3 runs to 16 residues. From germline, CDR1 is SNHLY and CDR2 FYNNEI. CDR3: CASKWGRSLSSYEQYF. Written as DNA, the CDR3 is TGTGCCAGCAAGTGGGGCAGGTCTCTAAGCTCCTACGAGCAGTACTTC.

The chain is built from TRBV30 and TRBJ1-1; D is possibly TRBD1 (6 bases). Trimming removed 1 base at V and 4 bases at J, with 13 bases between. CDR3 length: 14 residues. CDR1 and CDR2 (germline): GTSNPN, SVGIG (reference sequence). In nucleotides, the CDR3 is TGTGCCTGGAGTGCCCCACAGGGCCGCACTGAAGCTTTCTTT. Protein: CAWSAPQGRTEAFF. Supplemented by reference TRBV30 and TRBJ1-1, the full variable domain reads SQTIHQWPATLVQPVGSPLSLECTVEGTSNPNLYWYRQAAGRGLQLLFYSVGIGQISSEVPQNLSASRPQDRQFILSSKKLLLSDSGFYLCAWSAPQGRTEAFFGQGTRLTVV.

CDR3 sequence: CASIPLLTDGYTF. Here the CDR3 DNA reads TGTGCCAGCATCCCCCTACTGACAGATGGCTACACCTTC. The chain has TRBV12-3 or TRBV12-4 and TRBJ1-2, with D perhaps TRBD1 (5 bases). This CDR3 is 13 amino acids long. The ends were cut back, 7 bases at V and 6 bases at J, with 15 bases in the middle.

CDR3 protein: CASSHGLGTEKFYEQYF. Written as DNA, the CDR3 is TGCGCCAGCAGCCATGGCCTTGGGACAGAAAAATTCTACGAGCAGTACTTC. The chain carries TRBV4-1 and TRBJ2-7; 7 bases map to TRBD1. CDR3 size: 17 residues. Germline lookup yields CDR1 MGHRA and CDR2 YSYEKL. Trimming cost V 3 bases and J 3 bases; bases outside gene matches: 14.

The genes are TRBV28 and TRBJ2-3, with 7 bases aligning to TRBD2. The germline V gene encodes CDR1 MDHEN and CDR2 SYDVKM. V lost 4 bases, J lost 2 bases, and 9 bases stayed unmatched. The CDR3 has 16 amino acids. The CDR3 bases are TGTGCCAGCAGTTCCCGGCTAGCGGCTAACACAGATACGCAGTATTTT. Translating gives CASSSRLAANTDTQYF.

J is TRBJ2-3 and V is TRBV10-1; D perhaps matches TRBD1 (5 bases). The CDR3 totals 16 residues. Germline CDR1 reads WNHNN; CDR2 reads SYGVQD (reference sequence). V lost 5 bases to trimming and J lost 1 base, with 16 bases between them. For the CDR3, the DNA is TGCGCCAGCAGTAAAACAGGATTTTCACGCACAGATACGCAGTATTTT. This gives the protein CASSKTGFSRTDTQYF.